Presented here are 21 T cell receptor beta chains from one specimen sequenced in a study of cytomegalovirus exposure and HLA in healthy donors. The primer mix had 60 Vbeta and 13 Jbeta primers. The assay was immunoSEQ multiplex PCR, and TCRdb's table has in-frame clones only and misses some. This sample yields some 180,000 clones, of which under 9.5% are seen a single time; 1% to 1.5% belongs to the top ten. Sequenced input: PBMCs. These TCRs come from a woman in her twenties or thirties in good health and CMV-seropositive.

The chain combines TRBV7-9 with TRBJ2-2, with 10 bases identical to TRBD2. Germline CDR1 SEHNR, CDR2 FQNEAQ (reference sequence). This CDR3 is 16 amino acids long. V lost 7 bases, J lost 1 base, and 6 bases stayed unmatched. The DNA for the CDR3 is TGTGCCAGCATCCCGGGGACTAGCGTGAACACCGGGGAGCTGTTTTTT. Translated: CASIPGTSVNTGELFF.

This clone was recorded a few times. The chain couples TRBV7-8 to TRBJ2-5; 9 bases are a match to TRBD2. V was pared by 4 bases and J by 5 bases, with 8 bases of the junction left unmatched. This CDR3 is 15 amino acids long. Germline CDR1 SGHVS, CDR2 FQNEAQ. CDR3 protein: CASSSGLAPGETQYF. For the CDR3, the DNA is TGTGCCAGCAGCTCGGGACTAGCCCCGGGGGAGACCCAGTACTTC.

This clone was counted between two and nine times. The chain recombines TRBV29-1 with TRBJ2-3; TRBD2 agrees at 8 bases. Unmatched junction bases numbered 6, after V lost 4 bases and J lost 3 bases. The CDR3 extends over 14 amino acids. Looked up from germline, CDR1 is SQVTM and CDR2 is ANQGSEA. The DNA for the CDR3 is TGCAGCGTTGCGATCCGGGGGGGGACAGATACGCAGTATTTT. Amino acids: CSVAIRGGTDTQYF.

The V and J genes are TRBV29-1 and TRBJ2-5, with no clear D. The J call may be in error: the DNA end matches TRBJ2-7 better. Per the germline V gene, CDR1 is SQVTM and CDR2 is ANQGSEA. The CDR3 is 12 residues long. In nucleotides, the CDR3 is TGCAGCGTCTTGGTGGTAGCCTACGAGCAGTACTTC. It yields the protein CSVLVVAYEQYF.

Only a few counts were recorded for this clone. The chain is built from TRBV29-1 and TRBJ2-7; TRBD1 agrees at 9 bases. Germline lookup yields CDR1 SQVTM and CDR2 ANQGSEA. The V gene end was trimmed by 6 bases and the J gene end by 3 bases; junction bases not matched to a gene: 3. The CDR3 loop spans 12 amino acids. CDR3 loop: CSVGQGNYEQYF. Here the CDR3 DNA reads TGCAGCGTCGGACAGGGGAACTACGAGCAGTACTTC.

The chain recombines TRBV11-2 with TRBJ2-7; 10 bases align to TRBD2. This CDR3 region has 18 residues. The germline V gene encodes CDR1 SGHAT and CDR2 FQNNGV. V shed 5 bases and J 4 bases; nucleotides not matched to a gene: 17. In nucleotides, the CDR3 is TGTGCCAGCAGCCCCCGTCGGCTAGCGGGAGTGAGCGGTTACGAGCAGTACTTC. Protein: CASSPRRLAGVSGYEQYF. Complete variable domain (other parts from reference TRBV11-2 and TRBJ2-7): EAGVAQSPRYKIIEKRQSVAFWCNPISGHATLYWYQQILGQGPKLLIQFQNNGVVDDSQLPKDRFSAERLKGVDSTLKIQPAKLEDSAVYLCASSPRRLAGVSGYEQYFGPGTRLTVT.

The rearrangement links TRBV4-1 to TRBJ2-1; 7 nucleotides line up with TRBD2. Unmatched junction bases numbered 3, after V lost 4 bases and J lost 6 bases. The CDR3 spans 13 residues. Germline loops: CDR1 MGHRA, CDR2 YSYEKL. The CDR3 spells CASSREGVNEQFF. The CDR3 DNA sequence: TGCGCCAGCAGCCGGGAGGGAGTCAATGAGCAGTTCTTC.

The chain is built from TRBV9 and TRBJ2-1; D remains unclear. Germline V gene data show CDR1 as SGDLS and CDR2 as YYNGEE. Trimming removed 0 bases from V and 7 bases from J, with 11 bases in between. The CDR3 is made up of 14 amino acids. In nucleotides, the CDR3 is TGTGCCAGCAGCGTAGTCGTTAGTATTAATGAGCAGTTCTTC. This sequence encodes CASSVVVSINEQFF.

The chain employs TRBV28 and TRBJ2-7, with 9 bases aligning to TRBD1. CDR1 and CDR2 from the germline V gene are MDHEN and SYDVKM. The CDR3 runs to 16 residues. The junction had 11 bases not matched to a gene; V was cut back by 5 bases and J by 3 bases. The CDR3 loop is CASSVRDRAGIYEQYF. CDR3 bases: TGTGCCAGCAGTGTCCGGGACAGGGCTGGTATCTACGAGCAGTACTTC.

The chain recombines TRBV6-1 with TRBJ2-5; TRBD1 matches 7 bases. The CDR3 sequence is 14 residues long. Germline loops: CDR1 MNHNS, CDR2 SASEGT. The trim removed 5 bases at V and 1 base at J, leaving 4 bases unmatched. DNA for the CDR3: TGTGCCAGCAGTCCCCAGGGGGTCCAAGAGACCCAGTACTTC. Translation gives CASSPQGVQETQYF.

Only a few counts were recorded for this clone. V usage is TRBV6-6 and J usage is TRBJ2-1; possible D gene TRBD2, 5 bases. Between the trimmed V and J ends, which lost 5 bases and 8 bases, there was a span of 16 bases. Germline V gives CDR1 MNHNY, CDR2 SVGAGI (reference sequence). The CDR3 is 14 amino acids. This CDR3 is CASSPGILTDEQFF. The CDR3 DNA reads as TGTGCCAGCAGTCCGGGAATACTGACGGATGAGCAGTTCTTC.

This clone was counted a few times. This rearrangement joins TRBV6-6 to TRBJ2-7; a weak D match, TRBD2 (6 bases). V was shortened by 7 bases and J by 3 bases, with 19 bases between the two germline ends. This CDR3 is 15 amino acids long. Germline-derived CDR1 and CDR2 are MNHNY and SVGAGI (reference sequence). CDR3 protein: CASNLSRDLIYEQYF. For the CDR3, the DNA is TGTGCCAGCAACCTAAGCCGGGACTTAATCTACGAGCAGTACTTC.

The sample holds a few counts of this clone. The chain combines TRBV10-3 with TRBJ2-2; D ambiguous. The CDR3 is made up of 13 amino acids. Germline-derived CDR1 and CDR2 are ENHRY and SYGVKD. V gave up 11 bases and J gave up 0 bases, with 10 bases separating them. The chain's CDR3 is CALRMPNTGELFF. The CDR3 DNA is TGTGCCTTGCGGATGCCGAACACCGGGGAGCTGTTTTTT.

This clone was seen only a few times. The V call is TRBV10-1, the J call TRBJ2-1; TRBD2 is a possible D gene (5 bases). The CDR3 is 14 residues long. V lost 2 bases and J lost 1, with 6 bases in between. Germline V gene lookup returns CDR1 WNHNN and CDR2 SYGVQD (reference sequence). The CDR3 sequence: CASSERESYNEQFF. CDR3 DNA sequence: TGCGCCAGCAGTGAGAGGGAGTCCTACAATGAGCAGTTCTTC.

In the case of this clone: Other DNA sequences within the sample encode an identical CDR3. The V and J genes are TRBV6-5 and TRBJ1-2; 8 bases are shared with TRBD1. Germline V CDR1 and CDR2: MNHEY, SVGAGI. This CDR3 region has 14 residues. V lost 5 bases to trimming and J lost 4 bases; unmatched junction nucleotides: 6. The CDR3 protein is CASSRQGYGYGYTF. In DNA, the CDR3 is TGTGCCAGCAGTCGACAGGGGTACGGCTATGGCTACACCTTC.

This chain uses TRBV7-9 with TRBJ2-3; a possible D gene is TRBD2 (6 bases). Germline loops: CDR1 SEHNR, CDR2 FQNEAQ (reference sequence). The CDR3 runs 17 residues. V was shortened by 5 bases and J by 1 base, with 19 bases between the two germline ends. CDR3 nucleotides: TGTGCCAGCAGCCCAACCGGCGGGGTAGGGGGCACAGATACGCAGTATTTT. This codes for CASSPTGGVGGTDTQYF.

This clone was detected a few times. The chain employs TRBV23-1 and TRBJ2-5; 14 nucleotides match TRBD2. TRBV23-1 belongs to the ORF category, with a function that is uncertain. V shed 6 bases, J shed 2 bases, and the junction held 11 bases outside the gene matches. CDR3 size: 18 residues. The CDR3 nucleotides read TGCGCCAGCAGACATGGGACTAGCGGGAGAGAGCTTCAAGAGACCCAGTACTTC. Its translation is CASRHGTSGRELQETQYF.

A few counts support this clone. The chain joins TRBV4-1 to TRBJ1-1; D gene ambiguous. This CDR3 comprises 13 residues. Germline lookup yields CDR1 MGHRA and CDR2 YSYEKL. V dropped 3 bases and J dropped 1 base, with 6 bases sitting between them. CDR3 sequence reads: CASSHLWNTEAFF. Here the CDR3 DNA reads TGCGCCAGCAGCCACCTATGGAACACTGAAGCTTTCTTT.

The chain is built from TRBV30 and TRBJ2-1; 8 bases agree with TRBD2. Germline CDR1 and CDR2: GTSNPN and SVGIG (reference sequence). The CDR3 is 15 amino acids. J was trimmed by 4 bases and V by 2 bases; bases with no gene match: 7. The CDR3 loop is CAWSLTSGVYNEQFF. The DNA of the CDR3 is TGTGCCTGGAGTCTCACTAGCGGAGTTTACAATGAGCAGTTCTTC.

The chain employs TRBV5-6 and TRBJ2-7; 7 bases are shared with TRBD1. V trimming: 5 bases; J trimming: 2 bases; junction bases outside the gene matches: 4. The CDR3 consists of 13 residues. In germline, CDR1 is SGHDT, CDR2 YYEEEE. The CDR3 loop reads CASRADRAYEQYF. DNA of the CDR3: TGTGCCAGCAGGGCCGACAGGGCCTACGAGCAGTACTTC. Full variable domain (outside the CDR3, taken from reference TRBV5-6 and TRBJ2-7): DAGVTQSPTHLIKTRGQQVTLRCSPKSGHDTVSWYQQALGQGPQFIFQYYEEEERQRGNFPDRFSGHQFPNYSSELNVNALLLGDSALYLCASRADRAYEQYFGPGTRLTVT.

This clone appeared a few times. The chain uses TRBV6-6 and TRBJ2-2, with 7 nucleotides matching TRBD1. The CDR3 extends over 13 amino acids. J gave up 6 bases and V 5 bases, and 3 bases lay outside the gene matches. Germline V gene sequence: CDR1 MNHNY, CDR2 SVGAGI (reference sequence). As DNA, the CDR3 is TGTGCCAGCAGTCACACAGGGGCCGGGGAGCTGTTTTTT. Protein: CASSHTGAGELFF.